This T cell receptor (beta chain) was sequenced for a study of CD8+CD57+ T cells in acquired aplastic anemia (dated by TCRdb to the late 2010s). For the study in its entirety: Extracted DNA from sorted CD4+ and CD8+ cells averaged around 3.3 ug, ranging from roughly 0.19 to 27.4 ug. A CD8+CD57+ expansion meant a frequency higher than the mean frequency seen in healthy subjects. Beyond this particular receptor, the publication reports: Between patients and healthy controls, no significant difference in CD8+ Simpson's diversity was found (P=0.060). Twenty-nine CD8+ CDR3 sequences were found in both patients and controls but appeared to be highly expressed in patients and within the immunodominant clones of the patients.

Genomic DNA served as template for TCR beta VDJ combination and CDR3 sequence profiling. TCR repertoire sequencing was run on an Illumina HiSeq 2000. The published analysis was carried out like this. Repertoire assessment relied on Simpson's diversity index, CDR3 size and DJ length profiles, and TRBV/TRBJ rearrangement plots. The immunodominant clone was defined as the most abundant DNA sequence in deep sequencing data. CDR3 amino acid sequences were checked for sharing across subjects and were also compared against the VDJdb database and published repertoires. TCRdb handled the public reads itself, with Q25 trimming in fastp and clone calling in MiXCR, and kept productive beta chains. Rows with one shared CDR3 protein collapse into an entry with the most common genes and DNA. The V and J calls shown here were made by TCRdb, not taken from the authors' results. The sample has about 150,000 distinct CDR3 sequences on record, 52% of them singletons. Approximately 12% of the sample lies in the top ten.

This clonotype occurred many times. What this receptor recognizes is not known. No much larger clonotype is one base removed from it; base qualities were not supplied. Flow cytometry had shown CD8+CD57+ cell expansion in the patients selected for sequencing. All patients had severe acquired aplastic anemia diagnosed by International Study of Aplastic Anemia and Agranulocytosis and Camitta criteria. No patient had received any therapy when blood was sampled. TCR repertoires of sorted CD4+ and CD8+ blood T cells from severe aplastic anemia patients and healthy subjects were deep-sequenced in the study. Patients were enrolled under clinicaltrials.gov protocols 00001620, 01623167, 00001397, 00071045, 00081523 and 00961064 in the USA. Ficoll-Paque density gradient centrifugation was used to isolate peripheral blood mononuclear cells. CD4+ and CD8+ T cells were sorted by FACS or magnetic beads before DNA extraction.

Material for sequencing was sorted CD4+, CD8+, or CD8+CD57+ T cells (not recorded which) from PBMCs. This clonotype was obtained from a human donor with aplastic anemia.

The nucleotides read TGTGCCAGCAGTTACTCCGGTAGGGCCCACACCGGGGAGCTGTTTTTT. Translated, it gives CASSYSGRAHTGELFF. The chain is assembled from TRBV6-5 and TRBJ2-2; no confident D gene assignment can be made. CDR1 and CDR2, looked up from the germline V gene, are MNHEY and SVGAGI. V is reduced by 0 bases and J by 3 bases, leaving a spacing of 11 bases between them. Inclusive of the bounding cysteine and phenylalanine, the CDR3 is 16 residues long. The kept DNA is CDR3 alone, 48 bases in frame from the first base.